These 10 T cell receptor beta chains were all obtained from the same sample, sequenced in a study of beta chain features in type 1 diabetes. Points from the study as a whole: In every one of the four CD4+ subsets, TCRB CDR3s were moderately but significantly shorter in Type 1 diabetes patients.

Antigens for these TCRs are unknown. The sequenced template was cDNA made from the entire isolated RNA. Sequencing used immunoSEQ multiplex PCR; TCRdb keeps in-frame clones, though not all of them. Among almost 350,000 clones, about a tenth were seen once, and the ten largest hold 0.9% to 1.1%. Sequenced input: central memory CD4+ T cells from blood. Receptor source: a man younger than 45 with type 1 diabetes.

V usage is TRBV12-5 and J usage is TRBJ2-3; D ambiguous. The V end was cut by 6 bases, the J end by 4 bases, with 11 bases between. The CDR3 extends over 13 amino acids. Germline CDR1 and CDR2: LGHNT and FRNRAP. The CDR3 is CASGEFGADTQYF. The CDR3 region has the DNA TGTGCTAGTGGCGAATTTGGTGCAGATACGCAGTATTTT. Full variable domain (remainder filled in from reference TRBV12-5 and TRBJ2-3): DARVTQTPRHKVTEMGQEVTMRCQPILGHNTVFWYRQTMMQGLELLAYFRNRAPLDDSGMPKDRFSAEMPDATLATLKIQPSEPRDSAVYFCASGEFGADTQYFGPGTRLTVL.

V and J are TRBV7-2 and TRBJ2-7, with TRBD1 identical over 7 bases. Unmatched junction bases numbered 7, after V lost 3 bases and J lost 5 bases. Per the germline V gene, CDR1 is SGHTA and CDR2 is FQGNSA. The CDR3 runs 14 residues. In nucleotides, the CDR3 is TGTGCCAGCAGCTTGGGGACAGCTTGGGACGAGCAGTACTTC. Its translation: CASSLGTAWDEQYF.

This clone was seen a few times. The CDR3 loop reads CASSESQVYEQYF. The CDR3 DNA follows: TGTGCCAGCTCAGAAAGCCAGGTCTACGAGCAGTACTTC. The rearrangement joins TRBV18 to TRBJ2-7; D is undetermined. Germline assignment: CDR1 KGHSH and CDR2 LQKENI. CDR3 length: 13 residues. Trimming shortened V by 5 bases and J by 3 bases, and 11 bases separated the two germline ends.

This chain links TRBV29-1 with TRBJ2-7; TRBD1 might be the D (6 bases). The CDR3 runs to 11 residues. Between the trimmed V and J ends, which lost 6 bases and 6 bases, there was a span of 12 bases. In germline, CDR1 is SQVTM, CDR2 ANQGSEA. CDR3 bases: TGCAGCGTGGCCTTCAGGGGCGAGCAGTACTTC. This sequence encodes CSVAFRGEQYF.

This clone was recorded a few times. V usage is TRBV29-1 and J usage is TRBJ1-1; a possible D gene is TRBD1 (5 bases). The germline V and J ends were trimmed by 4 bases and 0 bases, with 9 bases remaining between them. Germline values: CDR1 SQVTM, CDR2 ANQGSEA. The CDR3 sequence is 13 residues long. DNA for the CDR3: TGCAGCGTTGTTCGACAGATGAACACTGAAGCTTTCTTT. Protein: CSVVRQMNTEAFF. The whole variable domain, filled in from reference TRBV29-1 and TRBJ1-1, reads SAVISQKPSRDICQRGTSLTIQCQVDSQVTMMFWYRQQPGQSLTLIATANQGSEATYESGFVIDKFPISRPNLTFSTLTVSNMSPEDSSIYLCSVVRQMNTEAFFGQGTRLTVV.

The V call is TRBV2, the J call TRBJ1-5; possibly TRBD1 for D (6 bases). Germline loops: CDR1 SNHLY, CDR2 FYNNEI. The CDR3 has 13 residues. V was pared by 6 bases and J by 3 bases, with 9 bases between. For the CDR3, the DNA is TGTGCCAGCAGCGGACAGCTCAATCAGCCCCAGCATTTT. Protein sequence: CASSGQLNQPQHF.

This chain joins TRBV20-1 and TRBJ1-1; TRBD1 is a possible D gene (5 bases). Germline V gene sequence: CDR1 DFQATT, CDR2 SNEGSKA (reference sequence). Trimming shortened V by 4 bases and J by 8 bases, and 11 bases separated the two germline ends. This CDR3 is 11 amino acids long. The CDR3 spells CSAKGSVEAFF. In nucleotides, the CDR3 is TGCAGTGCTAAGGGGAGTGTCGAAGCTTTCTTT.

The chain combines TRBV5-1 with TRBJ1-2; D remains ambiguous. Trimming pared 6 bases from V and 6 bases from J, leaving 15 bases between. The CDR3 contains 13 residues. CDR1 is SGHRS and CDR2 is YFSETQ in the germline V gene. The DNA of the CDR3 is TGCGCCAGCAAAGACGGAGTAGATGATGGCTACACCTTC. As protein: CASKDGVDDGYTF.

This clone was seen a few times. In DNA form, the CDR3 reads TGCGCCAGCAGCTTGTTGGGAGGGGATGAGCAGTTCTTC. As protein: CASSLLGGDEQFF. V and J are TRBV5-1 and TRBJ2-1; 7 nucleotides align to TRBD2. The germline V gene encodes CDR1 SGHRS and CDR2 YFSETQ. The V gene end was trimmed by 1 base and the J gene end by 8 bases; junction bases not matched to a gene: 3. This CDR3 contains 13 residues.

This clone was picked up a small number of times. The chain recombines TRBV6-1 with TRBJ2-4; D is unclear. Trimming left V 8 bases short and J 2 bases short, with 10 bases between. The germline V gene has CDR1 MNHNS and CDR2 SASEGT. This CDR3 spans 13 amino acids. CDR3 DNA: TGTGCCAGCCGAGAAAGTCCCAAAAACATTCAGTACTTC. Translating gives CASRESPKNIQYF.